The 5 T cell receptor beta chains presented below share a single source sample, sequenced in a study of blood T cells in healthy people across ages. Primers used in a second PCR of about 6 to 11 cycles were a sample-barcoded 5' primer and a J-beta primer mix. TCRdb re-analysed the 5' RACE reads in MiXCR, keeping a single row per CDR3 protein. This table has roughly 1,100,000 distinct CDR3 sequences, approximately 26% appearing once. The sample also formed part of further work on T cells of mothers and their children.

The sample taken for sequencing was blood. The receptors were sampled from a girl aged 2 to 9 in good health.

This clonotype appeared a few times. V usage is TRBV6-6 and J usage is TRBJ1-5; D gene unclear. The germline V and J ends were trimmed by 4 bases and 6 bases, with 10 bases remaining between them. The CDR3 contains 13 residues. Germline V CDR1 and CDR2: MNHNY, SVGAGI (reference sequence). CDR3 sequence (DNA): TGTGCCAGCAGTTTGGGGATAGGTCAGCCCCAGCATTTT. The encoded protein is CASSLGIGQPQHF.

The chain recombines TRBV7-9 with TRBJ1-4; perhaps TRBD1 as D (5 bases). Germline V CDR1 and CDR2: SEHNR, FQNEAQ (reference sequence). Trimming stripped 5 bases from V and 4 bases from J, with 14 bases between. The CDR3 is made up of 15 amino acids. Here the CDR3 DNA reads TGTGCCAGCAGCCATCGCAGGGACCTTAATGAAAAACTGTTTTTT. Its protein product is CASSHRRDLNEKLFF.

This chain joins TRBV14 and TRBJ1-1; D uncertain. The V end was cut by 0 bases, the J end by 1 base, with 6 bases between. The CDR3 extends over 14 amino acids. Looked up from germline, CDR1 is SGHDN and CDR2 is FVKESK. CDR3 sequence reads: CASSQEVENTEAFF. The CDR3 nucleotides read TGTGCCAGCAGCCAAGAAGTAGAGAACACTGAAGCTTTCTTT.

This chain links TRBV20-1 with TRBJ1-2; D is ambiguous. The CDR3 spans 12 residues. Germline loops: CDR1 DFQATT, CDR2 SNEGSKA (reference sequence). Trimming cost V 5 bases and J 2 bases, with 9 bases left between them. In DNA, the CDR3 is TGCAGTGCTGGTCTCCAAAACTATGGCTACACCTTC. Amino acids: CSAGLQNYGYTF.

This chain joins TRBV27 and TRBJ1-5; the D gene is possibly TRBD1 (6 bases). The CDR3 loop spans 14 amino acids. In germline, CDR1 is MNHEY, CDR2 SMNVEV (reference sequence). The V and J ends lost 8 bases and 3 bases respectively, with 14 bases between them. In DNA form, the CDR3 reads TGTGCCAGCTCAGGAGGGGGGGACAATCAGCCCCAGCATTTT. The encoded protein is CASSGGGDNQPQHF.